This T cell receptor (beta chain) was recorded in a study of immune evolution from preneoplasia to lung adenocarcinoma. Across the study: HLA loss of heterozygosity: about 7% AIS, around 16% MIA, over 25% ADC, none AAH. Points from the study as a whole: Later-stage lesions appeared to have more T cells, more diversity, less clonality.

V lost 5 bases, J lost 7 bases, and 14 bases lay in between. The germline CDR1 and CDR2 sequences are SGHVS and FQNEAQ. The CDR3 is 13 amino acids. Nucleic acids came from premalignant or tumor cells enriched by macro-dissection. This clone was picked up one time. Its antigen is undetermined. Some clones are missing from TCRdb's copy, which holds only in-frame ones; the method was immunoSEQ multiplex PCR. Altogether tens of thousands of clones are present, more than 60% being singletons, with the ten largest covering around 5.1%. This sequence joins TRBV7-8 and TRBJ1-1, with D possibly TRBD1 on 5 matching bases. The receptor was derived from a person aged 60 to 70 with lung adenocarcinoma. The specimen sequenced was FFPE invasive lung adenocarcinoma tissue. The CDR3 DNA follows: TGTGCCAGCAGCCCGGAGGAGGGACTTGAAGCTTTCTTT. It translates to CASSPEEGLEAFF. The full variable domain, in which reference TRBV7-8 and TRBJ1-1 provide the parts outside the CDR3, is GAGVSQSPRYKVAKRGQDVALRCDPISGHVSLFWYQQALGQGPEFLTYFQNEAQLDKSGLPSDRFFAERPEGSVSTLKIQRTQQEDSAVYLCASSPEEGLEAFFGQGTRLTVV.